This TCR beta chain was recorded in a study of early T cells in non-severe SARS-CoV-2 infection. This clonotype appeared many times. Its antigen is not known. TCRdb reprocessed the 5' RACE reads with MiXCR, giving one entry per CDR3 protein. The table includes about 83,000 distinct CDR3 sequences, 10% detected once. Findings and caveats of the study: VDJdb matching, biased toward anti-spike CD8 responses, missed private and CD4 specificities.

CDR3 length equals 15 residues. V lost 4 bases, J lost 0 bases, and 14 bases lay in between. Germline V lookup: CDR1 SGHKS, CDR2 YYEKEE (reference sequence). The chain uses TRBV5-5 and TRBJ2-7; D uncertain. The clonotype was recovered from an adult who was a healthcare worker with PCR-confirmed SARS-CoV-2 infection or an uninfected control (not recorded which). Sequenced material: whole blood, taken at baseline. CDR3 sequence: CASSPEAPSSYEQYF. As DNA, the CDR3 is TGTGCCAGCAGCCCCGAGGCGCCGAGCTCCTACGAGCAGTACTTC.